This passage covers 14 T cell receptor beta chains from one sample sequenced in a study of cytomegalovirus exposure and HLA in healthy donors. Some clones are missing from TCRdb's copy, which holds only in-frame ones; the method was immunoSEQ multiplex PCR. The data show about 130,000 clones, 80% to 90% seen once. The sequencing sample was made of PBMCs. These receptors all come from a woman younger than 35 in good health and CMV-seronegative.

V and J are TRBV5-1 and TRBJ2-3, with TRBD1 identical over 11 bases. This CDR3 is 15 amino acids long. CDR1 and CDR2 from the germline V gene are SGHRS and YFSETQ. Trimming cost V 4 bases and J 4 bases; bases outside gene matches: 5. Here the CDR3 reads CASSKGTGGADTQYF. The CDR3 DNA reads as TGCGCCAGCAGCAAAGGGACAGGGGGTGCAGATACGCAGTATTTT.

This chain uses TRBV5-1 with TRBJ2-2; D is perhaps TRBD2 (6 bases). With 0 bases removed from V and 4 bases from J, the gap between germline ends came to 13 bases. Germline lookup yields CDR1 SGHRS and CDR2 YFSETQ. CDR3 size: 16 residues. The CDR3 spells CASSLGRGATTGELFF. CDR3 nucleotides: TGCGCCAGCAGCTTGGGTCGCGGGGCCACCACCGGGGAGCTGTTTTTT.

CDR3 in DNA: TGTGCCAGCAGAAGACAGGGGAGTGTTCAGCCCCAGCATTTT. Translated, it gives CASRRQGSVQPQHF. This sequence joins TRBV6-5 and TRBJ1-5; 8 nucleotides agree with TRBD1. The CDR3 totals 14 residues. Germline trimming cut 6 bases from V and 6 bases from J; bases unmatched to any gene: 7. Germline V gene sequence: CDR1 MNHEY, CDR2 SVGAGI.

The rearrangement joins TRBV5-4 to TRBJ1-2, with TRBD1 as a possible D gene (6 bases). The V end lost 8 bases, the J end lost 6 bases, and 11 bases lay between the germline ends. The CDR3 consists of 11 residues. From germline, CDR1 is SGHNT and CDR2 YYREEE (reference sequence). The CDR3 loop reads CASIQGNGYTF. For the CDR3, the DNA is TGTGCCAGTATACAGGGAAATGGCTACACCTTC. The variable domain in full, with the rest retrieved from reference TRBV5-4 and TRBJ1-2, is ETGVTQSPTHLIKTRGQQVTLRCSSQSGHNTVSWYQQALGQGPQFIFQYYREEENGRGNFPPRFSGLQFPNYSSELNVNALELDDSALYLCASIQGNGYTFGSGTRLTVV.

V is TRBV7-9 and J is TRBJ2-7; TRBD2 aligns across 9 bases. Germline V gives CDR1 SEHNR, CDR2 FQNEAQ (reference sequence). After removal of 5 bases from V and 4 bases from J, the junction contained 6 bases not matched to a gene. The CDR3 sequence is 14 residues long. The CDR3 nucleotides read TGTGCCAGCAGCCGGACTAGCGAGATTTACGAGCAGTACTTC. Protein: CASSRTSEIYEQYF.

The gene calls are TRBV2 and TRBJ2-7; D might be TRBD1 (6 bases). The CDR3 extends over 15 amino acids. Germline V gene sequence: CDR1 SNHLY, CDR2 FYNNEI. V was trimmed by 3 bases and J by 2 bases, leaving 14 bases between them. The CDR3 bases are TGTGCCAGCAGTGATCCAGCAGGGGATCCCTACGAGCAGTACTTC. Translated, it gives CASSDPAGDPYEQYF.

The chain is built from TRBV7-2 and TRBJ2-5; D is unclear. Germline V gives CDR1 SGHTA, CDR2 FQGNSA. V was clipped by 4 bases and J by 14 bases, with 14 bases between them. The CDR3 runs to 11 residues. The CDR3: CASSSGRFVYF. The CDR3 DNA reads as TGTGCCAGCAGCTCCGGTCGTTTCGTCTACTTC.

V is TRBV4-2 and J is TRBJ2-7, with D uncertain. Germline-derived CDR1 and CDR2 are LGHNA and YNFKEQ. This CDR3 is built from 15 residues. Trimming removed 1 base at V and 1 base at J, with 11 bases between. The CDR3 region has the DNA TGTGCCAGCAGCCAAGTTTATAGCAAATCCTACGAGCAGTACTTC. Translating it yields CASSQVYSKSYEQYF.

V gene TRBV29-1 combines with J gene TRBJ2-2, with 10 bases fitting TRBD2. The V gene end was trimmed by 4 bases and the J gene end by 1 base; junction bases not matched to a gene: 9. The CDR3 is 17 amino acids. Per the germline V gene, CDR1 is SQVTM and CDR2 is ANQGSEA. The CDR3 loop reads CSVVGLAGGLNTGELFF. In nucleotides, the CDR3 is TGCAGCGTTGTTGGGTTAGCGGGAGGACTGAACACCGGGGAGCTGTTTTTT.

The J gene is TRBJ2-3, the V gene TRBV19; TRBD2 aligns across 7 bases. V lost 5 bases, J lost 4 bases, and 6 bases stayed unmatched. Germline CDR1 reads LNHDA; CDR2 reads SQIVND (reference sequence). There are 14 residues in the CDR3. The CDR3 region is CASSPSTSPDTQYF. CDR3 sequence (DNA): TGTGCCAGTAGTCCTTCGACTAGCCCAGATACGCAGTATTTT.

This sequence joins TRBV7-2 and TRBJ2-1; 8 bases fit TRBD1. The CDR3 has 15 amino acids. Per the germline V gene, CDR1 is SGHTA and CDR2 is FQGNSA. The V and J ends lost 3 bases and 6 bases, in that order; junction bases with no gene match: 7. The CDR3 DNA reads TGTGCCAGCAGCTTCTTACAGGGGGTGGCCAATGAGCAGTTCTTC. Protein sequence: CASSFLQGVANEQFF.

The rearrangement links TRBV2 to TRBJ2-2; 8 nucleotides align to TRBD2. J lost 4 bases, V lost 6 bases, and 10 bases had no gene match. This CDR3 region has 16 residues. The germline CDR1 and CDR2 sequences are SNHLY and FYNNEI. CDR3 bases: TGTGCCAGCAGCCCCCTGGCGGGGGGAACCACCGGGGAGCTGTTTTTT. The encoded protein is CASSPLAGGTTGELFF.

CDR3 nucleotides: TGTGCCAGCAGCTTAGGGGCTAGCGGGAGCACAGATACGCAGTATTTT. This codes for CASSLGASGSTDTQYF. The chain links TRBV11-2 to TRBJ2-3; 8 positions agree with TRBD2. Trimming removed 1 base from V and 0 bases from J; junction bases left unmatched: 3. Per the germline V gene, CDR1 is SGHAT and CDR2 is FQNNGV. The CDR3 consists of 16 residues.

The CDR3 DNA sequence: TGTGCCAGCAGCGCGTGGGCCGGGACAGGGACCGGGGAGCTGTTTTTT. Translating gives CASSAWAGTGTGELFF. The rearrangement joins TRBV9 to TRBJ2-2; TRBD1 matches at 9 bases. Germline CDR1 and CDR2: SGDLS and YYNGEE. Trimming removed 3 bases from V and 5 bases from J; junction bases left unmatched: 8. This CDR3 is 16 amino acids long.